This T cell receptor (beta chain) was sequenced for a study of blood T cell repertoires in COVID-19. About the study: Material from acute and convalescent COVID-19 was sourced from the United States, Italy and Spain. T cells, B-cell-depleted T cells, or PBMCs provided the cDNA or gDNA that served as material.

The CDR3 consists of 13 residues. The ends were cut back, 2 bases at V and 8 bases at J, with 11 bases in the middle. Germline V gives CDR1 MDHEN, CDR2 SYDVKM. Assay used: immunoSEQ multiplex PCR; TCRdb lists only in-frame clones, some missing. The repertoire holds about 360,000 clones, with around nine tenths as singletons. Sequencing used peripheral blood. V gene TRBV28 combines with J gene TRBJ2-3, with D possibly TRBD2 on 5 matching bases. The clonotype was recovered from a human donor in a cohort sampled during active COVID-19. In DNA, the CDR3 is TGTGCCAGCAGTTTAAATCCTCGGGGTACGCAGTATTTT. It translates to CASSLNPRGTQYF.